A selection of T cell receptor beta chains follows, all from one sample in a study of blood T cell repertoires in COVID-19. Profiling relied on immunoSEQ multiplex PCR, and the TCRdb table lists in-frame clones only, not all of them. The sample yields over 200,000 clones, approximately 89% seen once. Input material: PBMCs or T cells enriched from blood (not recorded which). These receptors were collected from a woman aged 40 to 50 with acute COVID-19. Each CDR3 is given with its conserved first and last residue. D genes are given only for firm matches. The listing skips clone size in some rows; elsewhere it reads once, few, many or a size class.

TRBV5-1	.	TRBJ2-2	.	CASSPEGASGELFF	TGCGCCAGCAGCCCGGAGGGAGCATCCGGGGAGCTGTTTTTT
TRBV6-1	.	TRBJ2-2	.	CASSERLEELFF	TGTGCCAGCAGTGAGAGACTCGAGGAGCTGTTTTTT
TRBV30	TRBD1	TRBJ1-3	once	CAWSPTRTGTFGNTIYF	TGTGCCTGGAGTCCCACCAGGACAGGGACATTTGGAAACACCATATATTTT
TRBV30	.	TRBJ2-3	.	CAWSVPSGGAGGTDTQYF	TGTGCCTGGAGTGTACCGAGTGGGGGGGCTGGGGGAACAGATACGCAGTATTTT
TRBV4-3	.	TRBJ2-3	.	CASSQERQTSTPDTQYF	TGCGCCAGCAGCCAAGAAAGGCAAACTAGCACCCCAGATACGCAGTATTTT
TRBV10-1	TRBD2	TRBJ2-1	.	CASSSTGGLNEQFF	TGCGCCAGCAGCAGTACGGGGGGGCTTAATGAGCAGTTCTTC
TRBV5-1	TRBD1	TRBJ1-3	.	CASSWDRGGGNTIYF	TGCGCCAGCAGCTGGGACAGGGGCGGTGGAAACACCATATATTTT
TRBV7-6	TRBD1	TRBJ1-6	once	CASSLGGQGRNSPLHF	TGTGCCAGCAGCTTAGGGGGACAGGGGCGTAATTCACCCCTCCACTTT
TRBV2	TRBD2	TRBJ2-4	.	CASRLGLAVSKNIQYF	TGTGCCAGCAGGTTAGGACTAGCGGTTTCCAAAAACATTCAGTACTTC
TRBV6-4	TRBD2	TRBJ2-3	.	CASSESGGPTDTQYF	TGTGCCAGCAGTGAGAGCGGGGGGCCAACAGATACGCAGTATTTT
TRBV11-2	.	TRBJ1-1	.	CASSLAGANTEAFF	TGTGCCAGCAGCTTAGCAGGGGCGAACACTGAAGCTTTCTTT
TRBV9	TRBD2	TRBJ2-1	once	CASSPWTSGRYNEQFF	TGTGCCAGCAGCCCATGGACTAGCGGGAGATACAATGAGCAGTTCTTC
TRBV27	TRBD2	TRBJ2-1	few	CASSTLASGSYNEQFF	TGTGCCAGCAGTACACTAGCGTCAGGGTCCTACAATGAGCAGTTCTTC
TRBV5-1	TRBD1	TRBJ1-4	.	CASNKQGGNEKLFF	TGCGCCAGCAATAAACAGGGGGGTAATGAAAAACTGTTTTTT
TRBV18	.	TRBJ1-4	.	CASSPAGVNEKLFF	TGTGCCAGCTCACCAGCAGGGGTGAATGAAAAACTGTTTTTT
TRBV19	.	TRBJ1-3	many	CASSKIERGSGNTIYF	TGTGCCAGTAGTAAGATAGAAAGAGGCTCTGGAAACACCATATATTTT
TRBV6-2/TRBV6-3	.	TRBJ2-1	once	CASSNPTRIRKSEQFF	TGTGCCAGCAGTAACCCTACTAGAATCCGCAAGAGTGAGCAGTTCTTC
TRBV10-1	TRBD2	TRBJ2-2	.	CASSEHRLAGRTGELFF	TGCGCCAGCAGTGAGCATCGACTAGCGGGCAGAACCGGGGAGCTGTTTTTT